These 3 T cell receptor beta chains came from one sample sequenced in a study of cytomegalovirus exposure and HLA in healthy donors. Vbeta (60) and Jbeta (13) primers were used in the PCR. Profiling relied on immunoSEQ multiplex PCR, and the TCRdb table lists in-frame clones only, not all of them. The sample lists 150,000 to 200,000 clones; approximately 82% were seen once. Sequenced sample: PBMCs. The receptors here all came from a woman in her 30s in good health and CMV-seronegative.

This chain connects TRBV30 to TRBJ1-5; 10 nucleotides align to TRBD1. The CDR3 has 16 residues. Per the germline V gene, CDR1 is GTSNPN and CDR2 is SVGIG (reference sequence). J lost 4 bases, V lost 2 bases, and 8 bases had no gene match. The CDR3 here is CAWSRGTGAPNQPQHF. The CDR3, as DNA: TGTGCCTGGAGTAGAGGGACAGGGGCCCCTAATCAGCCCCAGCATTTT.

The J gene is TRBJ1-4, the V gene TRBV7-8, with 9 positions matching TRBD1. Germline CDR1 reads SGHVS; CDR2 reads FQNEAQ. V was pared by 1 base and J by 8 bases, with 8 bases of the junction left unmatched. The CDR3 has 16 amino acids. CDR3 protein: CASSLDYRDRVEKLFF. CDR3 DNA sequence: TGTGCCAGCAGCTTAGATTACCGGGACAGGGTCGAAAAACTGTTTTTT.

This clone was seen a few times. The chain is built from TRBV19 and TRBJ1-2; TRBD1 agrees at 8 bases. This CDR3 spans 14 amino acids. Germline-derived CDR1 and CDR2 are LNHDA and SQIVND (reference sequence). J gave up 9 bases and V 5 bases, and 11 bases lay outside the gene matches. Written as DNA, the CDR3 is TGTGCCAGTAGTTCGGACAGGGCTTTTCGGCGCTACACCTTC. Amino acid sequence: CASSSDRAFRRYTF.